Listed below are T cell receptor beta chains from one sample, sequenced in a study of Tregs in tolerant kidney transplant recipients. Sequencing used immunoSEQ multiplex PCR; TCRdb keeps in-frame clones, though not all of them. The sample includes around 230,000 clones, roughly 84% seen only once; the top ten take around 0.68%. Sequencing used CD4+ T cells from blood. These TCRs come from a human donor in good health. The CDR3 runs from the conserved cysteine through the conserved F or W. The D gene is left open where the match is weak. Clone sizes are given selectively: once, few, many, or a class where the clone is expanded.

size: few
J: TRBJ1-1
D: NA
V: TRBV6-5
DNA: TGTGCCAGCACTGCGCTCGGGGGGAACACTGAAGCTTTCTTT
CDR3: CASTALGGNTEAFF

size: NA
J: TRBJ2-7
D: TRBD1
V: TRBV18
DNA: TGTGCCAGCTCACCCCCCAACAGGGGCGGCTACGAGCAGTACTTC
CDR3: CASSPPNRGGYEQYF

size: NA
J: TRBJ1-5
D: TRBD1
V: TRBV6-1
DNA: TGTGCCAGCAGCCCCGGACAGGGAAATCAGCCCCAGCATTTT
CDR3: CASSPGQGNQPQHF

size: NA
J: TRBJ2-3
D: TRBD2
V: TRBV4-2
DNA: TGTGCCAGCAGCCAGGTGGCCGGGGGGGACGCTAGCACAGATACGCAGTATTTT
CDR3: CASSQVAGGDASTDTQYF

size: NA
J: TRBJ1-2
D: TRBD1
V: TRBV7-2
DNA: TGTGCCAGCAGCTTGGGGACAGGGGGGCTGGGGAACTATGGCTACACCTTC
CDR3: CASSLGTGGLGNYGYTF

size: NA
J: TRBJ1-1
D: NA
V: TRBV9
DNA: TGTGCCAGCAGCGTAAAGGGGAACACTGAAGCTTTCTTT
CDR3: CASSVKGNTEAFF

size: NA
J: TRBJ2-6
D: NA
V: TRBV6-6
DNA: TGTGCCAGCAGTTACGCTTCAACATCAGTGGCCAACGTCCTGACTTTC
CDR3: CASSYASTSVANVLTF

size: few
J: TRBJ1-2
D: NA
V: TRBV6-1
DNA: TGTGCCAGCAGTGAAGCGCTTACGAGGGGAAACTATGGCTACACCTTC
CDR3: CASSEALTRGNYGYTF

size: NA
J: TRBJ1-1
D: NA
V: TRBV4-2
DNA: TGTGCCAGCAGCCAAGACCTCCAACGACAGCTGAACACTGAAGCTTTCTTT
CDR3: CASSQDLQRQLNTEAFF

size: NA
J: TRBJ2-5
D: TRBD1
V: TRBV11-2
DNA: TGTGCCAGCAGCATAACAGGGGGCGTAGAGACCCAGTACTTC
CDR3: CASSITGGVETQYF

size: NA
J: TRBJ1-2
D: NA
V: TRBV2
DNA: TGTGCCAGCAGTGAACGATCAACTCATAACTATGGCTACACCTTC
CDR3: CASSERSTHNYGYTF

size: NA
J: TRBJ2-7
D: NA
V: TRBV19
DNA: TGTGCCAGTAGTATTGAAGTTACGGGAAGGCCGTACGAGCAGTACTTC
CDR3: CASSIEVTGRPYEQYF

size: few
J: TRBJ2-2
D: TRBD2
V: TRBV19
DNA: TGTGCCAGTAGCCGGGGGGTGGCCAGCCTGGGTAGCACCGGGGAGCTGTTTTTT
CDR3: CASSRGVASLGSTGELFF

size: NA
J: TRBJ2-7
D: TRBD1
V: TRBV27
DNA: TGTGCCAGCAGTTTTTCCGGGACAGGGAAACTATACGAGCAGTACTTC
CDR3: CASSFSGTGKLYEQYF

size: few
J: TRBJ1-6
D: NA
V: TRBV6-5
DNA: TGTGCCAGTGGGCAGCATAATTCACCCCTCCACTTT
CDR3: CASGQHNSPLHF

size: once
J: TRBJ2-7
D: NA
V: TRBV19
DNA: TGTGCCAGTAGTATAGGCGGGGCCTACGAGCAGTACTTC
CDR3: CASSIGGAYEQYF

size: NA
J: TRBJ1-4
D: NA
V: TRBV6-5
DNA: TGTGCCAGCAGTTACTCGAGGATTGGAAAACTGTTTTTT
CDR3: CASSYSRIGKLFF

size: NA
J: TRBJ2-2
D: NA
V: TRBV13
DNA: TGTGCCAGCAGCTTAACGGGCCCCTACGCGAACACCGGGGAGCTGTTTTTT
CDR3: CASSLTGPYANTGELFF

size: few
J: TRBJ1-2
D: NA
V: TRBV5-4
DNA: TGTGCCAGCAGCTATGTTACAGGGAGTGGCTACACCTTC
CDR3: CASSYVTGSGYTF

size: NA
J: TRBJ1-4
D: TRBD1
V: TRBV5-1
DNA: TGCGCCAGCAGGCGGGTCCCGGGACAGGGCGTGGATGAAAAACTGTTTTTT
CDR3: CASRRVPGQGVDEKLFF

size: NA
J: TRBJ2-7
D: TRBD2
V: TRBV7-2
DNA: TGTGCCAGCAGCTTGACTAGCGGGAGTGCCAGCTCCTACGAGCAGTACTTC
CDR3: CASSLTSGSASSYEQYF

size: NA
J: TRBJ2-2
D: TRBD2
V: TRBV7-9
DNA: TGTGCCAGCAGCTTGACTAGCGGGAGGGCCAACACCGGGGAGCTGTTTTTT
CDR3: CASSLTSGRANTGELFF

size: NA
J: TRBJ2-1
D: NA
V: TRBV6-5
DNA: TGTGCCAGCCGGCCGGCCGTAGGAGGCAATGAGCAGTTCTTC
CDR3: CASRPAVGGNEQFF

size: NA
J: TRBJ1-5
D: TRBD1
V: TRBV19
DNA: TGTGCCAGTCGACAGGGTGCTCTAATCAATCAGCCCCAGCATTTT
CDR3: CASRQGALINQPQHF

size: NA
J: TRBJ2-3
D: TRBD2
V: TRBV5-1
DNA: TGCGCCAGCAGCGAGTTTGGGGGAGGGGCAGATACGCAGTATTTT
CDR3: CASSEFGGGADTQYF

size: NA
J: TRBJ2-7
D: TRBD2
V: TRBV29-1
DNA: TGCAGCGTTTGGGGGACTAGCACCTACGAGCAGTACTTC
CDR3: CSVWGTSTYEQYF

size: NA
J: TRBJ1-6
D: NA
V: TRBV6-5
DNA: TGTGCCAGCAGCCTTGGACAAAAAGATTCACCCCTCCACTTT
CDR3: CASSLGQKDSPLHF